This T cell receptor beta chain derives from a study of T cells after yellow fever vaccination. The study, taken as a whole, reports: Most clones from primary vaccination resurfaced after the booster (about 96% CD4, about 91% CD8).

The 5'RACE template-switching step produced TCR cDNA and added a universal primer site and UMIs. TCRdb itself ran the 5' RACE reads through MiXCR, one entry per CDR3 protein. The sample has a few hundred thousand distinct CDR3 sequences; about 15% are singletons. This clonotype was found a few times. Its specificity is not known. The sample here was PBMCs, taken 5 to 6 days after the first yellow fever vaccination. This clonotype originated in a man between 18 and 35 years old who received the YFV17D yellow fever vaccine.

The CDR3 region is CATRQDSSYEQYV. The CDR3 coding sequence is TGTGCCACCAGACAGGATAGCTCCTACGAGCAGTACGTC. The chain couples TRBV10-3 to TRBJ2-7, with a possible D match to TRBD1 (6 bases). The CDR3 is 13 amino acids. Trimming cost V 10 bases and J 0 bases, with 13 bases left between them. Germline CDR1 is ENHRY and CDR2 is SYGVKD.